This entry lists 23 T cell receptor beta chains sequenced from one sample in a study of shared clonotypes between healthy human individuals. Here immunoSEQ multiplex PCR was the method, and the copy in TCRdb shows in-frame clones only, minus some. This table holds hundreds of thousands of clones, 73% found once. The sample was memory CD4+ T cells sorted from blood. The subset denotes: CD45RA-negative fraction. These receptors were collected from a woman aged 25 to 39 in good health.

The gene calls are TRBV10-1 and TRBJ2-7; the match to TRBD1 covers 8 bases. Germline assignment: CDR1 WNHNN and CDR2 SYGVQD (reference sequence). This CDR3 region has 15 residues. V trimming: 2 bases; J trimming: 2 bases; junction bases outside the gene matches: 5. For the CDR3, the DNA is TGCGCCAGCAGTGAGGGGACAGGAGGTCCCTACGAGCAGTACTTC. Encoded protein: CASSEGTGGPYEQYF.

This sequence joins TRBV6-6 and TRBJ2-1, with 9 positions matching TRBD2. Germline CDR1 MNHNY, CDR2 SVGAGI (reference sequence). The CDR3 loop spans 14 amino acids. Trimming took 8 bases from V and 5 from J; bases not matched to a gene: 7. In DNA, the CDR3 is TGTGCCAGCTGGTTTAGCGGGAGTAACAATGAGCAGTTCTTC. It specifies CASWFSGSNNEQFF.

The rearrangement joins TRBV5-1 to TRBJ2-1, with D uncertain. Trimming removed 0 bases from V and 6 bases from J, with 16 bases in between. This CDR3 spans 16 amino acids. Germline V gene lookup returns CDR1 SGHRS and CDR2 YFSETQ. The CDR3 spells CASSLDLAPPRNEQFF. The CDR3 bases are TGCGCCAGCAGCTTGGACTTGGCCCCTCCGCGCAATGAGCAGTTCTTC.

The rearrangement links TRBV27 to TRBJ2-7; 13 bases agree with TRBD2. CDR1 and CDR2 (germline): MNHEY, SMNVEV (reference sequence). The V and J ends lost 2 bases and 4 bases, in that order; junction bases with no gene match: 11. The CDR3 has 18 residues. The CDR3 reads CASSLGNPGLAGKYEQYF. The CDR3 DNA follows: TGTGCCAGCAGTTTAGGCAACCCGGGACTAGCGGGAAAGTACGAGCAGTACTTC.

This clone showed up many times. CDR3 nucleotide sequence: TGTGCCACCAGCATCGGAGGGACAGGGGCCTACGAGCAGTACTTC. Translating it yields CATSIGGTGAYEQYF. This chain uses TRBV15 with TRBJ2-7; TRBD1 aligns across 10 bases. J gave up 2 bases and V 4 bases, and 5 bases lay outside the gene matches. The germline CDR1 and CDR2 sequences are LNHNV and YYDKDF (reference sequence). The CDR3 length is 15 residues. The whole variable domain, filled in from reference TRBV15 and TRBJ2-7, reads DAMVIQNPRYQVTQFGKPVTLSCSQTLNHNVMYWYQQKSSQAPKLLFHYYDKDFNNEADTPDNFQSRRPNTSFCFLDIRSPGLGDTAMYLCATSIGGTGAYEQYFGPGTRLTVT.

There are a few counts of this clone. The V and J genes are TRBV14 and TRBJ1-2; D is undetermined. Germline values: CDR1 SGHDN, CDR2 FVKESK. The ends were cut back, 3 bases at V and 4 bases at J, with 15 bases in the middle. The CDR3 totals 15 residues. The CDR3 DNA follows: TGTGCCAGCAGCCAGGGCCTCGGGTGGGGCTATGGCTACACCTTC. Translated, it gives CASSQGLGWGYGYTF.

Here the CDR3 reads CASNLWRGRARTDTQYF. The CDR3 DNA follows: TGTGCCAGCAACCTCTGGCGTGGGAGGGCCCGCACAGATACGCAGTATTTT. This sequence joins TRBV5-6 and TRBJ2-3, with 7 bases aligning to TRBD2. Germline loops: CDR1 SGHDT, CDR2 YYEEEE. The J segment lost 1 base and the V segment lost 6 bases, leaving 14 bases of the junction unmatched. The CDR3 runs 17 residues.

The chain combines TRBV15 with TRBJ2-3; TRBD2 is a possible D gene (6 bases). The CDR3 is 15 residues long. The germline gives CDR1 LNHNV, CDR2 YYDKDF (reference sequence). V lost 0 bases and J 3 bases, leaving 10 bases between the germline ends. The CDR3 reads CATSRDFGGTDTQYF. CDR3 bases: TGTGCCACCAGCAGAGATTTTGGGGGGACAGATACGCAGTATTTT.

The V gene is TRBV7-9, the J gene TRBJ2-2; 7 positions agree with TRBD1. The CDR3 runs 16 residues. With V trimmed by 1 base and J by 4 bases, 6 bases remained unmatched. The germline CDR1 and CDR2 sequences are SEHNR and FQNEAQ (reference sequence). CDR3 sequence reads: CASSLVGTVSTGELFF. The CDR3 nucleotides are TGTGCCAGCAGCTTAGTCGGGACAGTCAGCACCGGGGAGCTGTTTTTT. Variable domain in full (rest from reference TRBV7-9 and TRBJ2-2): DTGVSQNPRHKITKRGQNVTFRCDPISEHNRLYWYRQTLGQGPEFLTYFQNEAQLEKSRLLSDRFSAERPKGSFSTLEIQRTEQGDSAMYLCASSLVGTVSTGELFFGEGSRLTVL.

The chain employs TRBV7-2 and TRBJ2-7, with 10 bases lining up with TRBD1. Unmatched junction bases numbered 4, after V lost 5 bases and J lost 0 bases. CDR3 length equals 15 residues. CDR1 is SGHTA, CDR2 FQGNSA, per germline. The CDR3 reads CASSPGQGFSYEQYF. In nucleotides, the CDR3 is TGTGCCAGCAGCCCGGGACAGGGGTTCTCCTACGAGCAGTACTTC.

The sample holds a few counts of this clone. V is TRBV30 and J is TRBJ1-5, with a possible D match to TRBD1 (6 bases). The germline V and J ends were trimmed by 1 base and 4 bases, with 8 bases remaining between them. The V gene's germline CDR1 is GTSNPN and CDR2 SVGIG (reference sequence). This CDR3 is built from 13 residues. The CDR3 loop is CAWSGQVNQPQHF. The CDR3 coding sequence is TGTGCCTGGAGTGGACAGGTGAATCAGCCCCAGCATTTT.

This clone was observed once. The V and J genes are TRBV5-8 and TRBJ2-3; 12 nucleotides match TRBD2. After removal of 5 bases from V and 5 bases from J, the junction contained 9 bases not matched to a gene. In germline, CDR1 is SGHTS, CDR2 YDEGEE. The CDR3 runs to 16 residues. The DNA of the CDR3 is TGTGCCAGCAGACAGACTAGCGGGAGAGGTGTAGATACGCAGTATTTT. Its protein product is CASRQTSGRGVDTQYF.

The chain combines TRBV7-2 with TRBJ2-3; D is undetermined. Trimming stripped 5 bases from V and 4 bases from J, with 7 bases between. From germline, CDR1 is SGHTA and CDR2 FQGNSA. CDR3 length: 12 amino acids. The CDR3 region is CASSASSDTQYF. The CDR3 DNA sequence: TGTGCCAGCAGCGCCAGTTCAGATACGCAGTATTTT.

This sequence joins TRBV28 and TRBJ1-4; D remains unclear. Per germline, CDR1 MDHEN and CDR2 SYDVKM. CDR3 size: 14 residues. V was pared by 4 bases and J by 2 bases, with 8 bases between. The CDR3 region is CASSWVGTNEKLFF. The CDR3 bases are TGTGCCAGCAGTTGGGTGGGTACTAATGAAAAACTGTTTTTT.

This clone was recorded a few times. The rearrangement uses TRBV11-2 and TRBJ1-3, with D possibly matching TRBD1 (6 bases). The CDR3 is 18 amino acids. Germline CDR1 reads SGHAT; CDR2 reads FQNNGV. Trimming cost V 2 bases and J 1 base, with 18 bases left between them. Written as DNA, the CDR3 is TGTGCCAGCAGCTTAAGACCGACAGGAATTACTTCTGGAAACACCATATATTTT. Translated: CASSLRPTGITSGNTIYF.

The chain uses TRBV28 and TRBJ1-5; D is undetermined. V lost 7 bases and J 0 bases, leaving 7 bases between the germline ends. Germline V gene data show CDR1 as MDHEN and CDR2 as SYDVKM. This CDR3 is 13 amino acids long. The DNA of the CDR3 is TGTGCCAGCACGTATTATAGCAATCAGCCCCAGCATTTT. Protein product: CASTYYSNQPQHF. The complete variable domain, with remaining parts taken from reference TRBV28 and TRBJ1-5, reads DVKVTQSSRYLVKRTGEKVFLECVQDMDHENMFWYRQDPGLGLRLIYFSYDVKMKEKGDIPEGYSVSREKKERFSLILESASTNQTSMYLCASTYYSNQPQHFGDGTRLSIL.

CDR3 region: CASSSPQLVPGELFF. Here the CDR3 DNA reads TGTGCCAGCAGTTCTCCGCAGTTGGTTCCCGGGGAGCTGTTTTTT. V gene TRBV28 combines with J gene TRBJ2-2; no reliable D call. V lost 4 bases, J lost 6 bases, and 15 bases lay in between. This CDR3 comprises 15 residues. Per germline, CDR1 MDHEN and CDR2 SYDVKM.

The chain combines TRBV7-9 with TRBJ1-4; 10 nucleotides align to TRBD1. Trimming took 5 bases from V and 7 from J; bases not matched to a gene: 7. Germline V gene lookup returns CDR1 SEHNR and CDR2 FQNEAQ (reference sequence). The CDR3 spans 15 residues. CDR3 sequence (DNA): TGTGCCAGCAGCGCCCCGGGACAGGGGAGTGAAAAACTGTTTTTT. It encodes CASSAPGQGSEKLFF.

The rearrangement links TRBV2 to TRBJ2-5, with 11 bases aligning to TRBD2. The CDR3 is made up of 15 amino acids. Germline lookup yields CDR1 SNHLY and CDR2 FYNNEI. V was pared by 6 bases and J by 4 bases, with 7 bases of the junction left unmatched. CDR3 nucleotides: TGTGCCAGCAGGCCCCAGGGACTAGCGGCAGAGACCCAGTACTTC. Its translation: CASRPQGLAAETQYF.

The chain is built from TRBV7-3 and TRBJ2-3; the D gene is possibly TRBD1 (6 bases). This CDR3 is built from 14 residues. Trimming cost V 6 bases and J 2 bases, with 12 bases left between them. Germline V gives CDR1 SGHTA, CDR2 FQGTGA. CDR3 in amino acids: CASRGGQTTDTQYF. The DNA for the CDR3 is TGTGCCAGCAGAGGAGGACAGACCACAGATACGCAGTATTTT.

The V gene is TRBV28, the J gene TRBJ2-3; D unclear. Germline lookup yields CDR1 MDHEN and CDR2 SYDVKM. Trimming took 6 bases from V and 2 from J, leaving 12 bases between them. The CDR3 is 14 amino acids. For the CDR3, the DNA is TGTGCCAGCAGCCATGCCGACGACACAGATACGCAGTATTTT. Translation: CASSHADDTDTQYF.

The chain has TRBV5-4 and TRBJ2-7, with 11 bases identical to TRBD2. Germline CDR1 reads SGHNT; CDR2 reads YYREEE (reference sequence). V lost 4 bases and J lost 2; bases outside the gene matches: 2. The CDR3 has 14 residues. CDR3 amino acids: CASSPSGGTYEQYF. The CDR3 DNA follows: TGTGCCAGCAGCCCTAGCGGGGGGACCTACGAGCAGTACTTC.

The gene calls are TRBV15 and TRBJ2-5, with 12 bases matching TRBD2. Trimming removed 2 bases from V and 5 bases from J; junction bases left unmatched: 9. CDR3 length: 17 amino acids. CDR1 and CDR2 from the germline V gene are LNHNV and YYDKDF (reference sequence). The CDR3 protein is CATSRQRLAGDRETQYF. The CDR3 nucleotides are TGTGCCACCAGCAGACAGCGACTAGCGGGAGATCGGGAGACCCAGTACTTC.